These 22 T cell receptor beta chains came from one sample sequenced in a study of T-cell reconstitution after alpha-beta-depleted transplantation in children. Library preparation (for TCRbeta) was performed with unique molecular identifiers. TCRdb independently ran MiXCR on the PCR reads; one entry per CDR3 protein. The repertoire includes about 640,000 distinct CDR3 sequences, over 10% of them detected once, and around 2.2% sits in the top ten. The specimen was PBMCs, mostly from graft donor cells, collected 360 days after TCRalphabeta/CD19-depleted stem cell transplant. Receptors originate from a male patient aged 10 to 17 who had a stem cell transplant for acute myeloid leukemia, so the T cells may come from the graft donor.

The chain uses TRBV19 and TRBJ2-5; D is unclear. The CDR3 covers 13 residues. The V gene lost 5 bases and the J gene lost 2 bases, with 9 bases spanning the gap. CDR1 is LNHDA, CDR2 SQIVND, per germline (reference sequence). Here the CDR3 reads CASSRWQQETQYF. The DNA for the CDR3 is TGTGCCAGTAGTCGTTGGCAACAAGAGACCCAGTACTTC.

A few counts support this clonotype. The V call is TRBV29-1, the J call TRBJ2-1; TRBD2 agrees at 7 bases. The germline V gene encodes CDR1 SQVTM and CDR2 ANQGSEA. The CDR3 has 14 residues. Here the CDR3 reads CSGGGGRTYNEQFF. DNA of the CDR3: TGCAGTGGGGGGGGAGGCCGGACCTACAATGAGCAGTTCTTC.

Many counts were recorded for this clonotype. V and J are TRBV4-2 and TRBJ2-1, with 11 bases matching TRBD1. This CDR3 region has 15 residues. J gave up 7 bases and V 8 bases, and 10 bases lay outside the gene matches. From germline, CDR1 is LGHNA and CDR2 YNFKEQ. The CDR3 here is CASARLGTGGNEQFF. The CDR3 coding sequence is TGTGCCAGCGCACGACTAGGGACAGGGGGAAATGAGCAGTTCTTC.

The CDR3: CSASGKGAGTYEQYF. CDR3 DNA sequence: TGCAGTGCTAGCGGTAAGGGGGCTGGTACCTACGAGCAGTACTTC. The chain combines TRBV20-1 with TRBJ2-7, with 7 bases aligning to TRBD1. This CDR3 region has 15 residues. The trim removed 3 bases at V and 2 bases at J, leaving 10 bases unmatched. The germline V gene encodes CDR1 DFQATT and CDR2 SNEGSKA (reference sequence).

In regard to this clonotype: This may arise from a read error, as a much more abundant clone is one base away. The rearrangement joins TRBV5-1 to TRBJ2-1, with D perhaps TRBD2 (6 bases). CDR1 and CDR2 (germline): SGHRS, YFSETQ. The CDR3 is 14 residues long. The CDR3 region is CASSLETLGGEQLF. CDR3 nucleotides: TGCGCCAGCAGCTTGGAGACTTTGGGGGGTGAGCAGCTCTTC.

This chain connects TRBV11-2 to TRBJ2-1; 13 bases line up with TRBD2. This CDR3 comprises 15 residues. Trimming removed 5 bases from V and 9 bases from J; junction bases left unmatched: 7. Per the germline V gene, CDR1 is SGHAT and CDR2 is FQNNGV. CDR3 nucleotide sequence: TGTGCCAGCAGCCCCTCAGGACTAGCGGGAGTTGAGCAGTTCTTC. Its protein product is CASSPSGLAGVEQFF.

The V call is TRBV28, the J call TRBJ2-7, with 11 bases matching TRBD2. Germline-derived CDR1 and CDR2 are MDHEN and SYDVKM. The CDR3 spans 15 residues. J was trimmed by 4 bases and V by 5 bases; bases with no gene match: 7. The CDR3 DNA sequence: TGTGCCAGCAGTCCAACTAGCGGGGGACTGTACGAGCAGTACTTC. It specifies CASSPTSGGLYEQYF.

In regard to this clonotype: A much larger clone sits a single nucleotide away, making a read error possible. CDR3 sequence (DNA): TGTGCCAGCAGTTTCCCCTACTACGAGCAGTACTTC. Protein sequence: CASSFPYYEQYF. This sequence joins TRBV28 and TRBJ2-7; no definite D call. Germline assignment: CDR1 MDHEN and CDR2 SYDVKM. This CDR3 comprises 12 residues. Trimming pared 3 bases from V and 3 bases from J, leaving 6 bases between.

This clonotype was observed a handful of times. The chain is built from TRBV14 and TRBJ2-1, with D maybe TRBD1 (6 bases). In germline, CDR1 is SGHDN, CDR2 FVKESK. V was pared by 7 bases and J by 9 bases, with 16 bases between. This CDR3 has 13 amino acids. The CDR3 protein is CASTGQPRSEQFF. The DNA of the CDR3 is TGTGCCAGCACCGGACAGCCGAGGAGTGAGCAGTTCTTC.

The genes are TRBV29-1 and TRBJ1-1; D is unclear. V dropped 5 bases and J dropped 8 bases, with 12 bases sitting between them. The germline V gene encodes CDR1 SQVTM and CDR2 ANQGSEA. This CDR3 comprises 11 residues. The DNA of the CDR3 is TGCAGCGTTTCGACTTGGGTGGAAGCTTTCTTT. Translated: CSVSTWVEAFF.

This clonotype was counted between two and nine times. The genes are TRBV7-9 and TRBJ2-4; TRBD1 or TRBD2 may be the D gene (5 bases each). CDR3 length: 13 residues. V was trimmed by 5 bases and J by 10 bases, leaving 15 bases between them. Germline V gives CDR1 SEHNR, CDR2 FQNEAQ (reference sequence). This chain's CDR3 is CASSLLGWGIQYF. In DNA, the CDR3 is TGTGCCAGCAGCCTTTTGGGGTGGGGGATTCAGTACTTC.

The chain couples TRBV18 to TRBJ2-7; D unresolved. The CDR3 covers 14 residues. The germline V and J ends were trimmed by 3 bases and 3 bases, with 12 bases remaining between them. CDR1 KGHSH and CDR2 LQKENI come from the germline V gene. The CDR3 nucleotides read TGTGCCAGCTCACCGGCGGCCAAAGACTACGAGCAGTACTTC. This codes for CASSPAAKDYEQYF.

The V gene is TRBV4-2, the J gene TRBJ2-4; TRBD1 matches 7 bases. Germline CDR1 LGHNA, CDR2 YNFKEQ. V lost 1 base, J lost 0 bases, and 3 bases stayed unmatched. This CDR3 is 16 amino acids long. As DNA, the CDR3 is TGTGCCAGCAGCCAAGGGGGACAGCTAGCCAAAAACATTCAGTACTTC. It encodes CASSQGGQLAKNIQYF.

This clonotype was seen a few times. For the CDR3, the DNA is TGTGCCAGCAGCCAGCGTCAAGGGCCAACCTGGGCCCAGTACTTC. As protein: CASSQRQGPTWAQYF. V usage is TRBV14 and J usage is TRBJ2-5; D is uncertain. The germline CDR1 and CDR2 sequences are SGHDN and FVKESK. This CDR3 spans 15 amino acids. V lost 3 bases and J 9 bases, leaving 20 bases between the germline ends.

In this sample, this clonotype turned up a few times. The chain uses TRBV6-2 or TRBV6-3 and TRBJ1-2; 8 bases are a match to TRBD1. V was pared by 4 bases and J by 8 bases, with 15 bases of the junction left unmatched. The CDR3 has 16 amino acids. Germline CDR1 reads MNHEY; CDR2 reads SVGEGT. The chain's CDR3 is CASSSSGRDRGPGYTF. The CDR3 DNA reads TGTGCCAGCAGTTCCTCGGGCCGAGACAGGGGCCCCGGCTACACCTTC.

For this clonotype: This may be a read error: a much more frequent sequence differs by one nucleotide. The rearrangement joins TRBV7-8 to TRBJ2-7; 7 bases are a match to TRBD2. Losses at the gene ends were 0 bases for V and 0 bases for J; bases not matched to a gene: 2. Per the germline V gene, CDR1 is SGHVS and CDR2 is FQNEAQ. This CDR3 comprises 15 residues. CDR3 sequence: CASSLAPSGSYEQYF. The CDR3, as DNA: TGTGCCAGCAGCTTAGCGCCTAGCGGCTCCTACGAGCAGTACTTC.

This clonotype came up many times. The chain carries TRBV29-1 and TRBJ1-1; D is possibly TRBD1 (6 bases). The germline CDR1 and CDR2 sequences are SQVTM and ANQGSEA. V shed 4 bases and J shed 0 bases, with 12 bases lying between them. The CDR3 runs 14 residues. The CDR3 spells CSVARQDMNTEAFF. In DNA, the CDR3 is TGCAGCGTTGCACGACAGGACATGAACACTGAAGCTTTCTTT.

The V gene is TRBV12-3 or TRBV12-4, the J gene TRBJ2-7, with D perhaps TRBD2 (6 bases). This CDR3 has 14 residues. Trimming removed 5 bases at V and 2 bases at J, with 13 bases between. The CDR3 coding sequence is TGTGCCAGCAGTGGACCGGGACTCACCTACGAGCAGTACTTC. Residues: CASSGPGLTYEQYF.

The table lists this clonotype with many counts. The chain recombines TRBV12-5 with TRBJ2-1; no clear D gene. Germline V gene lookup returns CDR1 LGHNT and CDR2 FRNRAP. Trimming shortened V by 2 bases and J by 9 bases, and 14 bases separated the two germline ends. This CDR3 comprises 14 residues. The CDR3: CASGLNGIVGEQFF. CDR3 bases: TGTGCTAGTGGTTTGAACGGTATAGTGGGTGAGCAGTTCTTC.

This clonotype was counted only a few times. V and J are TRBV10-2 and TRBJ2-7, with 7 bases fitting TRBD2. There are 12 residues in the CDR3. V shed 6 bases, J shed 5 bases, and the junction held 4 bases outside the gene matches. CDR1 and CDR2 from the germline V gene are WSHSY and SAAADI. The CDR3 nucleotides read TGCGCCAGCAGCCTACTAGCGAACGAGCAGTACTTC. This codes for CASSLLANEQYF.

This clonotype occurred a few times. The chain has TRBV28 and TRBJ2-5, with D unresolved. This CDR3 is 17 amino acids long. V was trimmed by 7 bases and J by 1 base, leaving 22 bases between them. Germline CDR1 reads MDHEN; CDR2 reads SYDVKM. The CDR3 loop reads CASTLERAYGSQETQYF. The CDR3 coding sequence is TGTGCCAGCACCCTAGAAAGGGCCTACGGGTCCCAAGAGACCCAGTACTTC.

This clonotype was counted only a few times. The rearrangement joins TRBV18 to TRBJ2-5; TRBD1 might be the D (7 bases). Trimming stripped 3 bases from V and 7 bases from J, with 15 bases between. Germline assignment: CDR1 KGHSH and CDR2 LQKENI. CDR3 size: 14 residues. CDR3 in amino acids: CASSPDHRGGTQYF. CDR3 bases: TGTGCCAGCTCACCCGACCACAGGGGAGGGACCCAGTACTTC.